This T cell receptor (beta chain) comes out of a study of T cells in localized non-small cell lung cancer. Regarding the study as a whole: Adjacent uninvolved lung had the highest clonality, suggesting focused antigen responses.

Remarks on this clone: No antigen is known for it.

Per the germline V gene, CDR1 is LGHNA and CDR2 is YNFKEQ. CDR3 length: 16 residues. Germline trimming cut 0 bases from V and 3 bases from J; bases unmatched to any gene: 4. TCRdb's table, derived via immunoSEQ multiplex PCR, lists solely in-frame clones and lacks some. The top ten clones hold 6.8% of a sample with some 28,000 clones, over 80% of them seen once. The specimen comprised peripheral blood, sampled before any cancer treatment. The sequence was collected from a male donor aged 60 or older with stage I lung adenocarcinoma. The genes are TRBV4-2 and TRBJ2-3; 9 nucleotides match TRBD2. The CDR3 is CASSQERRGGTDTQYF. DNA for the CDR3: TGTGCCAGCAGCCAAGAACGGCGGGGGGGTACAGATACGCAGTATTTT.